This T cell receptor beta chain was retrieved from a study of read filtering for tumor transcriptome and immune sequencing. On the study more broadly: TCR-mapped reads were about 4 to 11 million with IR-seq versus roughly 75 to 1,400 with RNA-seq.

The CDR3 is 14 amino acids. V was pared by 4 bases and J by 3 bases, with 6 bases of the junction left unmatched. The germline V gene encodes CDR1 LGHDT and CDR2 YNNKEL (reference sequence). From approximately 430 ng of RNA, a library with molecular barcoded alpha/delta and beta/gamma adaptors was made. Each CDR3 protein is one row after TCRdb ran MiXCR on the reads. The sample has about 86,000 distinct CDR3 sequences; 9% to 15% are singletons. At least ten counts were recorded for this clonotype. Sequencing input: a population of CD138-negative cells sorted from bone marrow. The chain is built from TRBV3-1 and TRBJ2-7; 7 nucleotides agree with TRBD2. The TCR was taken from a donor over 35 with multiple myeloma. For the CDR3, the DNA is TGTGCCAGCAGCCGGACTGGCGGGAGCTACGAGCAGTACTTC. Its translation is CASSRTGGSYEQYF.